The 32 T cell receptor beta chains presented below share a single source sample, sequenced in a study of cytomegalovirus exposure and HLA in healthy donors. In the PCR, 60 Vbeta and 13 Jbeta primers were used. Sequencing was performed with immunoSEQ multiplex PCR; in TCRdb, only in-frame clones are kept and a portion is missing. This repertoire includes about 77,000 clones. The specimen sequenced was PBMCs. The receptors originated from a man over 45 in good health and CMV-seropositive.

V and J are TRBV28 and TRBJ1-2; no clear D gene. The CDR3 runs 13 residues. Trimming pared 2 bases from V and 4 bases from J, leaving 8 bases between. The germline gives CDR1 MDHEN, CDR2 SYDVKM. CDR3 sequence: CASSLMTPYGYTF. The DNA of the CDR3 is TGTGCCAGCAGTTTAATGACACCCTATGGCTACACCTTC.

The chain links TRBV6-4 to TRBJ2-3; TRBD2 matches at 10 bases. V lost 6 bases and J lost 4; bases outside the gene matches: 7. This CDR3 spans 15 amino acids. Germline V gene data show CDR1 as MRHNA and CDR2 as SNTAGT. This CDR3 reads CASSLSGGAADTQYF. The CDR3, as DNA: TGTGCCAGCAGCCTAAGCGGGGGGGCTGCAGATACGCAGTATTTT.

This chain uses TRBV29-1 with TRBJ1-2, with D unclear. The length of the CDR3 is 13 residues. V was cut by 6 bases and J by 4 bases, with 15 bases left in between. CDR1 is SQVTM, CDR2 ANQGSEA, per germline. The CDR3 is CSVQDPGLYGYTF. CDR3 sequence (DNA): TGCAGCGTCCAAGATCCAGGTCTCTATGGCTACACCTTC.

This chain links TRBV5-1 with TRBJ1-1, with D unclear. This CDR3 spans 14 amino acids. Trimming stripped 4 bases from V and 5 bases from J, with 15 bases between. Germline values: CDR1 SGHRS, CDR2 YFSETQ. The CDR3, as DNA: TGCGCCAGCAGCCGCGAGAGGTACGGTACTGAAGCTTTCTTT. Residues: CASSRERYGTEAFF.

The CDR3 sequence: CASRGQSSYNSPLHF. DNA of the CDR3: TGTGCCAGCAGGGGACAGAGCTCCTATAATTCACCCCTCCACTTT. The J gene is TRBJ1-6, the V gene TRBV25-1, with 7 bases that match TRBD1. The V gene's germline CDR1 is MGHDK and CDR2 SYGVNS. V was clipped by 6 bases and J by 0 bases; unmatched bases: 2. This CDR3 is 15 amino acids long.

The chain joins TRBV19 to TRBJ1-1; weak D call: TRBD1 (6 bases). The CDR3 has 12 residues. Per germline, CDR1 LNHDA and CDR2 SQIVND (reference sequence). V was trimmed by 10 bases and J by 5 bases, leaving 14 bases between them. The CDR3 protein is CATLGAGTEAFF. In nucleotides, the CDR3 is TGTGCCACCCTGGGGGCAGGGACTGAAGCTTTCTTT.

The DNA for the CDR3 is TGTGCCAGCAGTTATACAGGGGGCCTGAACACTGAAGCTTTCTTT. Amino acids: CASSYTGGLNTEAFF. The chain carries TRBV6-5 and TRBJ1-1, with 9 nucleotides matching TRBD1. J lost 0 bases, V lost 3 bases, and 2 bases had no gene match. The CDR3 has 15 amino acids. CDR1 MNHEY and CDR2 SVGAGI come from the germline V gene.

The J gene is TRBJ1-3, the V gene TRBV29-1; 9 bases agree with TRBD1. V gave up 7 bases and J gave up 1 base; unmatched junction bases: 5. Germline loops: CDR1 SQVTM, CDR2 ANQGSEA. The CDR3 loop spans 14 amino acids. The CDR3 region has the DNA TGCAGCGCTCTGACAGGGGGGTCTGGAAACACCATATATTTT. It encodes CSALTGGSGNTIYF. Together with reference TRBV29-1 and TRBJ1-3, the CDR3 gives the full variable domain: SAVISQKPSRDICQRGTSLTIQCQVDSQVTMMFWYRQQPGQSLTLIATANQGSEATYESGFVIDKFPISRPNLTFSTLTVSNMSPEDSSIYLCSALTGGSGNTIYFGEGSWLTVV.

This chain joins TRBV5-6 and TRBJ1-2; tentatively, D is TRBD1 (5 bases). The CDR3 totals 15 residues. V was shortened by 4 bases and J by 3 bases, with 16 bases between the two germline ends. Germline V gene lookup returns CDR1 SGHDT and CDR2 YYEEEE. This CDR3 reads CASSILQGGYYGYTF. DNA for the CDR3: TGTGCCAGCAGCATCCTGCAGGGAGGGTACTATGGCTACACCTTC.

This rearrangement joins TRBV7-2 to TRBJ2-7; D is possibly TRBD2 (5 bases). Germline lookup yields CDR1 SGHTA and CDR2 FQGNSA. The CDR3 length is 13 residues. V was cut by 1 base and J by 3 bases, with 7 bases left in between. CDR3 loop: CASSLVGGYEQYV. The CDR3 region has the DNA TGTGCCAGCAGCTTAGTAGGAGGCTACGAGCAGTACGTC.

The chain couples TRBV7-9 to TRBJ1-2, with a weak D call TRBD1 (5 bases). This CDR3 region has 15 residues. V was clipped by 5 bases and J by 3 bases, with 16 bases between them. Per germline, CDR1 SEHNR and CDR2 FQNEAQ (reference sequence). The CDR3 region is CASSPGPGDDYGYTF. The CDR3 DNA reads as TGTGCCAGCAGCCCTGGGCCGGGGGATGACTATGGCTACACCTTC.

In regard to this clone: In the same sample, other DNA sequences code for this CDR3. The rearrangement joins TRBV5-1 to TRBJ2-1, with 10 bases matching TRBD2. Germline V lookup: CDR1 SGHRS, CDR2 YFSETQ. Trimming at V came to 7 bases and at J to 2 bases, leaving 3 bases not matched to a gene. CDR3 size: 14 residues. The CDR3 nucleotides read TGCGCCAGCTCTAGCGGGGGTCCCTACAATGAGCAGTTCTTC. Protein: CASSSGGPYNEQFF.

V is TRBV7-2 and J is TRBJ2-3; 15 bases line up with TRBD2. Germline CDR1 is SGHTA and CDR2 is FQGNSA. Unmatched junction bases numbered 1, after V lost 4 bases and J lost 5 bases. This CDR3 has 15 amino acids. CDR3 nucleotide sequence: TGTGCCAGCAGCTCGGGACTAGCGGGGGGAGATACGCAGTATTTT. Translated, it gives CASSSGLAGGDTQYF. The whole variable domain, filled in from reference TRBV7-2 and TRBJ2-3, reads GAGVSQSPSNKVTEKGKDVELRCDPISGHTALYWYRQSLGQGLEFLIYFQGNSAPDKSGLPSDRFSAERTGGSVSTLTIQRTQQEDSAVYLCASSSGLAGGDTQYFGPGTRLTVL.

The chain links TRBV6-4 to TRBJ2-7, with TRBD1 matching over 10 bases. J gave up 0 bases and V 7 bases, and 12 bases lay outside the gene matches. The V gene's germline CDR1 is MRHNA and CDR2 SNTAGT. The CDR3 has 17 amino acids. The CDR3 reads CASNDRGQGGSSYEQYV. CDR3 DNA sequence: TGTGCCAGCAACGACAGGGGGCAAGGGGGAAGCTCCTACGAGCAGTACGTC.

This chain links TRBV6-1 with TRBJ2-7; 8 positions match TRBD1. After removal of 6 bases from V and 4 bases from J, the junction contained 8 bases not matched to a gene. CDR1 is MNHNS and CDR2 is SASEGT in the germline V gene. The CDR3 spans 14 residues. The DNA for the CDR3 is TGTGCCAGCAGACGGACAGGGCAGTGGTACGAGCAGTACGTC. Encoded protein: CASRRTGQWYEQYV.

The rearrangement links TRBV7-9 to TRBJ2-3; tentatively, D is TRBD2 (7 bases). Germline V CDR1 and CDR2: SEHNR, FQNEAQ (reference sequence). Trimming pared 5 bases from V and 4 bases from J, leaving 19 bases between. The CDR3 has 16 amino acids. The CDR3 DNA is TGTGCCAGCAGCGTTTTAGGGGGGGCCGTGCCAGATACGCAGTATTTT. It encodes CASSVLGGAVPDTQYF.

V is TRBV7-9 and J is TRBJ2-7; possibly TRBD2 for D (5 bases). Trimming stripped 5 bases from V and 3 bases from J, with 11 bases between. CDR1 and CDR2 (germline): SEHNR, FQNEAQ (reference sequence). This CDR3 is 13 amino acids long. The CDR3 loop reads CASSRTSVYEQYF. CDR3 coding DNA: TGTGCCAGCAGCCGAACTAGTGTCTACGAGCAGTACTTC.

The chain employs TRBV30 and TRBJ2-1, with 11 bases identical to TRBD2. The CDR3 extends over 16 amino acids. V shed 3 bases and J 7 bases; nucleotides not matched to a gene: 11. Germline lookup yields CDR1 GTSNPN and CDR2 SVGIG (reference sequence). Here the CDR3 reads CAWRPDSGGAANEQFF. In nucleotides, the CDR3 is TGTGCCTGGAGACCGGATAGCGGGGGGGCTGCAAATGAGCAGTTCTTC.

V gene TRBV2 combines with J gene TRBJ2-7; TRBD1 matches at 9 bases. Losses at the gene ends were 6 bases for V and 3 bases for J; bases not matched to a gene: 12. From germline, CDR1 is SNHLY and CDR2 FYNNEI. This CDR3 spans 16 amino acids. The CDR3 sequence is CASSDRGGTGLYEQYF. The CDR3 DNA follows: TGTGCCAGCAGCGACCGGGGAGGGACAGGGCTCTACGAGCAGTACTTC.

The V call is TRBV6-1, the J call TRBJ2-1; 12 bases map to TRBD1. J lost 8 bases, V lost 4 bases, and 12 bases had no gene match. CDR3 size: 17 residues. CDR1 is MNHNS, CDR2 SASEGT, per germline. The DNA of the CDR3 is TGTGCCAGCAGTGTAGGCTCTGGGACAGGGGGCGTGGATGAGCAGTTCTTC. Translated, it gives CASSVGSGTGGVDEQFF.

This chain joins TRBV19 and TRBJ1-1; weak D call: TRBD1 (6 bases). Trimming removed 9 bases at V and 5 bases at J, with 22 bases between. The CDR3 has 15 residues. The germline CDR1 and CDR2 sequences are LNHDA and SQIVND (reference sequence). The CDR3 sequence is CASLPGGAGETEAFF. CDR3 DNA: TGTGCCAGCCTTCCCGGGGGGGCAGGGGAGACTGAAGCTTTCTTT.

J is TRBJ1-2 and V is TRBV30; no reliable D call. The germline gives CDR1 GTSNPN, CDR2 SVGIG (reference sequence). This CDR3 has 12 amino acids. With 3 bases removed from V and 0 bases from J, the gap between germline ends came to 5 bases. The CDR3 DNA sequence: TGTGCCTGGAGCGTAGCTAACTATGGCTACACCTTC. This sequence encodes CAWSVANYGYTF.

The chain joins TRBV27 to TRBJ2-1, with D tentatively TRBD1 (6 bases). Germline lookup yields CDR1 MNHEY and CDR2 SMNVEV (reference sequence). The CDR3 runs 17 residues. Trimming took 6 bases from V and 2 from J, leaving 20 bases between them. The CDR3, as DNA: TGTGCCAGCAGAGAAAGAAAGGACAGACTAACCTACAATGAGCAGTTCTTC. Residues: CASRERKDRLTYNEQFF.

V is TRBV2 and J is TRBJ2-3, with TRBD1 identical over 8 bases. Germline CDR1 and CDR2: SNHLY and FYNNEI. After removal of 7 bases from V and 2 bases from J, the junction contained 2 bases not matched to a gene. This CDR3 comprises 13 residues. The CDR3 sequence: CASTTGVTDTQYF. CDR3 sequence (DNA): TGTGCCAGCACGACAGGGGTCACAGATACGCAGTATTTT.

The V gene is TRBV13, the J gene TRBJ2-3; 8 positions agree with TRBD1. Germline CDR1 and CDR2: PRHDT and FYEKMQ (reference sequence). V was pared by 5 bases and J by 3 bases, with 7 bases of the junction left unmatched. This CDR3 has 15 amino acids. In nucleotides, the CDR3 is TGTGCCAGCAGCCTCCGGACAGGGCAAACAGATACGCAGTATTTT. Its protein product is CASSLRTGQTDTQYF.

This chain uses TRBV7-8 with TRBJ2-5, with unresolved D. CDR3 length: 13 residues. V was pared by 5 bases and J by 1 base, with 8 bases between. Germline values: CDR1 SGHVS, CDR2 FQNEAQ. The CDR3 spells CASSPALQETQYF. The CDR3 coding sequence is TGTGCCAGCAGCCCTGCGCTCCAAGAGACCCAGTACTTC.

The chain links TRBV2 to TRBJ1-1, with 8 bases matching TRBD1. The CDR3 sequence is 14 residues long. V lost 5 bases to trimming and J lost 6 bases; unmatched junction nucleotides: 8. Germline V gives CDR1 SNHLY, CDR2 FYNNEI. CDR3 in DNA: TGTGCCAGCAGTCCCCCACAGGACAGGGCTGAAGCTTTCTTT. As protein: CASSPPQDRAEAFF.

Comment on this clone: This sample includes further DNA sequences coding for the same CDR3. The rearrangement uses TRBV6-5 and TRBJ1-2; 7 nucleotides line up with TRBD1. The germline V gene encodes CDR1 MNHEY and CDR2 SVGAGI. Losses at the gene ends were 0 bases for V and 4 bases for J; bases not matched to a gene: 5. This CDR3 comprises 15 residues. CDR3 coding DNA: TGTGCCAGCAGTTACTCAGAGGGGGCCGGCTATGGCTACACCTTC. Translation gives CASSYSEGAGYGYTF.

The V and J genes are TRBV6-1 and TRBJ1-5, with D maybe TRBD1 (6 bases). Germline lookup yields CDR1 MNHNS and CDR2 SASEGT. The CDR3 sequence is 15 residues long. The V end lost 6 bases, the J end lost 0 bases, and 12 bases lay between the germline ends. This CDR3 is CASRLTGNSNQPQHF. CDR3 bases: TGTGCCAGCAGGCTGACAGGTAATAGCAATCAGCCCCAGCATTTT.

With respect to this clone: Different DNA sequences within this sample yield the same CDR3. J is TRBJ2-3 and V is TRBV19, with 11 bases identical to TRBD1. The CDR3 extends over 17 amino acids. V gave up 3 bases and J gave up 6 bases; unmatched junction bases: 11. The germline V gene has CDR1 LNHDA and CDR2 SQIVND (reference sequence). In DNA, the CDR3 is TGTGCCAGTAGTATCCGTGGACAGGGGGCCGTCGGGGATACGCAGTATTTT. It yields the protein CASSIRGQGAVGDTQYF.

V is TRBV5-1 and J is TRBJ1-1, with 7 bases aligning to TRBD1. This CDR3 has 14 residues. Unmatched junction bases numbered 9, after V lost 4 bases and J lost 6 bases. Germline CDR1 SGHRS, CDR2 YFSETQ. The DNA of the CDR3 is TGCGCCAGCAGCGGTGACAGGGTTGTCGCTGAAGCTTTCTTT. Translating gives CASSGDRVVAEAFF. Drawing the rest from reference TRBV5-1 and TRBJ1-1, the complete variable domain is KAGVTQTPRYLIKTRGQQVTLSCSPISGHRSVSWYQQTPGQGLQFLFEYFSETQRNKGNFPGRFSGRQFSNSRSEMNVSTLELGDSALYLCASSGDRVVAEAFFGQGTRLTVV.

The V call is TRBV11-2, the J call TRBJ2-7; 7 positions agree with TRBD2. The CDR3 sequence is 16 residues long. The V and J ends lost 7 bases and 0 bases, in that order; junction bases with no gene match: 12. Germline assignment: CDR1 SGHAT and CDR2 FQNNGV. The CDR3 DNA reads TGTGCCAGCACCCCTCTAGCGGCCTTAAGCTCCTACGAGCAGTACTTC. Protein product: CASTPLAALSSYEQYF.